This T cell receptor (beta chain) was recorded in a study of blood T cell repertoires in COVID-19 (dated by TCRdb to between 2020 and 2021). Broadly, across the study: Collaborator samples came from the United States, Italy and Spain and covered acute and convalescent phases of COVID-19. The samples were drawn from two sources: the first 160 participants of the ongoing ImmuneRACE study, and 950 to 1,500 subjects contributed by 6 global collaborators. Sample metadata almost always included a de-identified subject ID, COVID-19 status, age in years and sex. Where available, HLA class I and class II types were obtained from metadata supplied by the sample provider rather than from assay-based typing. The dataset comprised deeply sampled blood TCRbeta repertoires from subjects exposed to, actively infected with, or recovered from COVID-19. The prospective study material was composed of cDNA or gDNA derived from T cells, B-cell-depleted T cells, or PBMCs. The repertoires were made available in a free public database intended to serve as a resource for research on the immune response to SARS-CoV-2. Overall study outcomes, separate from this receptor: The amount of clinical and demographic metadata varied by source and participant and was provided uncurated.

In the case of this clone: Its specific antigen is unknown. Qualities for individual bases were not recorded, and no much larger clone is one base off.

Another Seattle source contributed samples from volunteer blood donors who had recovered from COVID-19. Whole blood was collected in K2EDTA tubes by collaborating institutions according to the institutions' own protocols. For TCRbeta analysis, collaborators shipped samples in one of three forms: frozen whole blood, isolated PBMCs, or DNA extracted from either of those sample types. At the junction V is shortened by 6 bases and J by 0 bases; bases outside the gene matches: 10. The CDR3 measures 16 amino acids from cysteine to phenylalanine. Only CDR3 DNA remains: 48 bases, in frame from the first base. The germline V gene (reference sequence) yields LNHDA for CDR1 and SQIVND for CDR2. TCRbeta CDR3 regions were amplified from genomic DNA using the immunoSEQ Assay, a bias-controlled multiplex PCR. The published analysis was carried out like this. Within the assay, amplification of reference gene primers was used to estimate how many nucleated cells each sample contained. To quantify the absolute abundance of each unique TCRbeta CDR3 rearrangement, sequence reads were collapsed and filtered. Productive Simpson clonality was computed per sample as the square root of Simpson's diversity index over productive rearrangements. Here the immuneACCESS table is served through TCRdb, limited to in-frame sequences with V and J called. Missing clones are a known gap in these copies; in checked studies unresolved V genes cover under half, and the rest lacks a known reason. V, J and clone size reflect that table, while D and trimming were determined from the DNA. This sample is represented by a few hundred thousand clones; about 89% of them were singletons. Of the sample, around 9.1% falls within the top ten clones.

The sequenced sample consisted of peripheral blood. The receptor comes from a man aged 40-55 years who had recovered from COVID-19. The chain links TRBV19 with TRBJ2-7; 8 nucleotides in the junction match TRBD1. The CDR3 protein is CASRSRDRSSSYEQYF. In nucleotides, the sequence is TGTGCCAGTAGATCACGGGACAGGAGCAGCTCCTACGAGCAGTACTTC.